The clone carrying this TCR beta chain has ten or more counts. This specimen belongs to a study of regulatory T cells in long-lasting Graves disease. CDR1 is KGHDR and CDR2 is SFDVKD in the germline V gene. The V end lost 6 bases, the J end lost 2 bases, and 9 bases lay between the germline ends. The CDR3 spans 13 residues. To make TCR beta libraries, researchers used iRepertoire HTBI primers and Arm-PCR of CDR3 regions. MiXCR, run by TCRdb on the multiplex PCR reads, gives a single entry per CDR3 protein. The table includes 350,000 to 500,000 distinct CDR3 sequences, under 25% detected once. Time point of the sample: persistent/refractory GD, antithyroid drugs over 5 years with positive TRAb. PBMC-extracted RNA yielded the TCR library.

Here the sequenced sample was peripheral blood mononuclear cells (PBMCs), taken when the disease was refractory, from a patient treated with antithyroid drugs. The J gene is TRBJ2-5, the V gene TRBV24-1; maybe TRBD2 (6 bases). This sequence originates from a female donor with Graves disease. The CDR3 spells CATSPRGQETQYF. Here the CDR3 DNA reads TGTGCCACCAGTCCCCGGGGGCAAGAGACCCAGTACTTC.